The text below deals with one T cell receptor beta chain. The data were obtained in a study of blood T cell repertoires in COVID-19. About the research overall: Samples came from the United States, Italy and Spain, spanning acute and convalescent COVID-19. Sources were T cells, B-cell-depleted T cells, or PBMCs; the material itself was cDNA or gDNA.

Germline V lookup: CDR1 SGHTA, CDR2 FQGNSA. V lost 1 base and J lost 4; bases outside the gene matches: 10. This CDR3 contains 17 residues. Authors' methods: Reference gene primer amplification yielded estimated nucleated cell counts. Method: immunoSEQ multiplex PCR; TCRdb's copy keeps in-frame clones and lacks some. The D gene and trimming were derived from the DNA, and the V and J assignments and clone size from that table. Here the sample spans about 62,000 clones, more than 80% being singletons. The receptor was isolated from a woman older than 75 with acute or convalescent COVID-19. The chain joins TRBV7-2 to TRBJ2-3; 8 nucleotides match TRBD2. The sequencing sample was made of peripheral blood. CDR3 in DNA: TGTGCCAGCAGCTTAGTACGGCTAGCCGGGGGGGCAGATACGCAGTATTTT. Translation: CASSLVRLAGGADTQYF.